One and the same sample provided the 14 T cell receptor beta chains below, sequenced in a study of breast tumors, draining lymph nodes, adjacent tissues. TCRdb redid the calling of the multiplex PCR reads with MiXCR, one entry per CDR3 protein. The table shows fewer than 150,000 distinct CDR3 sequences, with approximately 22% occurring only once. The lymph nodes were axillary draining lymph nodes from breast cancer patients. Sequencing used axillary lymph node tissue. These receptors originate from a female donor with breast cancer. Some clones in this sample may be carry-over from other donors' samples.

This chain links TRBV11-3 with TRBJ2-1, with D maybe TRBD2 (5 bases). From germline, CDR1 is SGHNT and CDR2 YENEEA. This CDR3 comprises 16 residues. V was trimmed by 1 base and J by 7 bases, leaving 17 bases between them. In DNA form, the CDR3 reads TGTGCCAGCAGCTTAGGGGGTGGGCTAGCCGGGAATGAGCAGTTCTTC. Protein sequence: CASSLGGGLAGNEQFF.

In this sample, this clonotype turned up many times. The chain is built from TRBV4-2 and TRBJ2-3, with D unresolved. V shed 1 base and J shed 4 bases, with 9 bases lying between them. Looked up from germline, CDR1 is LGHNA and CDR2 is YNFKEQ. The CDR3 is made up of 14 amino acids. CDR3 nucleotide sequence: TGTGCCAGCAGCCAAGGCTGGGCCGCAGATACGCAGTATTTT. It codes for CASSQGWAADTQYF.

This clonotype was found many times. The chain couples TRBV9 to TRBJ2-1, with 7 bases aligning to TRBD2. CDR3 length equals 18 residues. Germline V gene sequence: CDR1 SGDLS, CDR2 YYNGEE. Germline trimming cut 3 bases from V and 0 bases from J; bases unmatched to any gene: 12. The CDR3 loop reads CASSAQIYAGASYNEQFF. CDR3 DNA: TGTGCCAGCAGCGCCCAGATCTACGCGGGAGCCTCCTACAATGAGCAGTTCTTC.

This clonotype came up a few times. This may stem from a read error, because a much larger clone lies one nucleotide away. The CDR3 is CSASSLADTYNEQSF. The CDR3 region has the DNA TGCAGTGCCAGCTCACTAGCGGATACCTACAATGAGCAGTCCTTC. The chain is built from TRBV20-1 and TRBJ2-1; TRBD2 agrees at 8 bases. The germline gives CDR1 DFQATT, CDR2 SNEGSKA (reference sequence). The length of the CDR3 is 15 residues.

This clonotype was detected ten times or more. V and J are TRBV24-1 and TRBJ2-6; 7 nucleotides line up with TRBD2. After removal of 7 bases from V and 0 bases from J, the junction contained 2 bases not matched to a gene. CDR1 and CDR2 (germline): KGHDR, SFDVKD. The CDR3 is 15 residues long. CDR3 residues: CATSPGGSGANVLTF. Written as DNA, the CDR3 is TGTGCCACCAGCCCGGGGGGCTCTGGGGCCAACGTCCTGACTTTC.

Worth noting for this clonotype: The junction departs from the called germline gene at one end, perhaps through a read error. CDR3 sequence reads: CASSLRQGSIRGMRGHTF. The CDR3 coding sequence is TGTGCCAGCAGTCTACGACAGGGCTCCATTAGGGGTATGCGTGGCCACACCTTC. The V call is TRBV6-5, the J call TRBJ1-2; 7 positions agree with TRBD1. Germline V gene sequence: CDR1 MNHEY, CDR2 SVGAGI. The CDR3 has 18 residues.

This clonotype showed up many times. The genes are TRBV10-1 and TRBJ2-5, with 14 positions matching TRBD2. V lost 6 bases to trimming and J lost 5 bases; unmatched junction nucleotides: 8. The V gene's germline CDR1 is WNHNN and CDR2 SYGVQD (reference sequence). The CDR3 length is 16 residues. CDR3 coding DNA: TGCGCCAGCAGCCCCGGACTAGCGGGAGGAAGGGAGACCCAGTACTTC. Protein: CASSPGLAGGRETQYF.

The V and J genes are TRBV28 and TRBJ1-5; D is ambiguous. The ends were cut back, 2 bases at V and 0 bases at J, with 8 bases in the middle. The CDR3 loop spans 15 amino acids. Germline CDR1 reads MDHEN; CDR2 reads SYDVKM. In DNA form, the CDR3 reads TGTGCCAGCAGTTTAGGGGAACTTAGCAATCAGCCCCAGCATTTT. It encodes CASSLGELSNQPQHF.

The chain links TRBV28 to TRBJ2-5; the match to TRBD1 covers 10 bases. There are 16 residues in the CDR3. V was pared by 8 bases and J by 5 bases, with 14 bases of the junction left unmatched. CDR1 and CDR2 (germline): MDHEN, SYDVKM. The CDR3 loop is CASAYRTGGGEETQYF. The CDR3 DNA sequence: TGTGCCAGCGCTTACCGGACAGGGGGTGGCGAGGAGACCCAGTACTTC.

Many counts were recorded for this clonotype. The chain links TRBV7-8 to TRBJ2-1; TRBD2 matches 15 bases. The junction had 9 bases not matched to a gene; V was cut back by 5 bases and J by 16 bases. This CDR3 contains 14 residues. Germline CDR1 is SGHVS and CDR2 is FQNEAQ. CDR3 DNA: TGTGCCAGCAGCAGGGGACTAGCGGGGGGAGGACAATTCTTC. Its protein is CASSRGLAGGGQFF.

The chain uses TRBV4-2 and TRBJ2-4; 9 nucleotides match TRBD2. J was trimmed by 0 bases and V by 0 bases; bases with no gene match: 9. CDR1 and CDR2 from the germline V gene are LGHNA and YNFKEQ. The CDR3 is made up of 19 amino acids. CDR3 nucleotides: TGTGCCAGCAGCCAAGATCTAGCGGGACATACCCTAGCCAAAAACATTCAGTACTTC. It yields the protein CASSQDLAGHTLAKNIQYF.

This clonotype was seen at least ten times. The chain carries TRBV12-3 or TRBV12-4 and TRBJ1-4; 8 nucleotides line up with TRBD1. J lost 7 bases, V lost 6 bases, and 10 bases had no gene match. CDR3 length: 15 residues. CDR3 in amino acids: CASSPPGQAPEKLFF. DNA of the CDR3: TGTGCCAGCAGCCCTCCGGGACAGGCCCCTGAAAAACTGTTTTTT.

This clonotype has a count of ten or more. The chain couples TRBV10-3 to TRBJ2-6, with a weak D call TRBD1 (6 bases). The germline CDR1 and CDR2 sequences are ENHRY and SYGVKD. The CDR3 loop spans 16 amino acids. V lost 3 bases to trimming and J lost 3 bases, with 12 bases between them. The CDR3 nucleotides read TGTGCCATCAGTGACCTGGGGGCGGGTGGGGCCAACGTCCTGACTTTC. Translating it yields CAISDLGAGGANVLTF.

Only one count was recorded for this clonotype. A much larger clone lies a single base off, so this may be a read error. This chain connects TRBV12-3 or TRBV12-4 to TRBJ2-1, with TRBD2 matching 9 bases. The CDR3 has 16 amino acids. CDR3 in amino acids: CASSFWAGGPGNEQLF. The DNA of the CDR3 is TGTGCCAGCAGTTTTTGGGCGGGAGGGCCGGGGAATGAGCAGCTCTTC.